Listed below are T cell receptor beta chains from one sample, sequenced in a study of blood T cell repertoires in COVID-19. Assay used: immunoSEQ multiplex PCR; TCRdb lists only in-frame clones, some missing. The sample carries about 95,000 clones, more than 65% recorded once. Sequenced: peripheral blood. These receptors were obtained from an elderly man with active or convalescent COVID-19. Both conserved end residues are part of each CDR3. Each record gives: D gene, J gene, V gene, clone size, CDR3 DNA, CDR3 protein. The D gene is left open where the match is weak. Not every row has a clone size; where given, it reads once, few, many or a size class.

.,TRBJ1-6,TRBV5-6,once,TGTGCCAGCAGCTTGGGAGGGTGGTCGGAAAATTCACCCCTCCACTTT,CASSLGGWSENSPLHF
TRBD1,TRBJ1-2,TRBV2,.,TGTGCCAGCAGCGAGGACAGGGTTTATGGCTACACCTTC,CASSEDRVYGYTF
TRBD1,TRBJ1-1,TRBV10-3,.,TGTGCCATCAGTCCGGGACAGGGGCGGTCGGCGGCTGAAGCTTTCTTT,CAISPGQGRSAAEAFF
.,TRBJ2-7,TRBV15,.,TGTGCCACCAGCAGAGATGGGCAGGCAGACTACGAGCAGTACTTC,CATSRDGQADYEQYF
TRBD1,TRBJ1-1,TRBV7-2,once,TGTGCCAGCAGCTTGACAGGGGTCGTGACTGAAGCTTTCTTT,CASSLTGVVTEAFF
.,TRBJ1-5,TRBV6-2/TRBV6-3,.,TGTGCCAGCAGTTACACCCAGGGCCAGCCCCAGCATTTT,CASSYTQGQPQHF
.,TRBJ1-2,TRBV7-2,.,TGTGCCAGCAGCTCCGCCCGACAGGATATACGGTTGACCTTC,CASSSARQDIRLTF
.,TRBJ1-2,TRBV11-2,.,TGTGCCAGCAGCTTAGATCGGGGGGCAGGGGCAAACTATGGCTACACCTTC,CASSLDRGAGANYGYTF
.,TRBJ1-3,TRBV2,.,TGTGCCAGCAGTGGCGGACTCTCTGGAAACACCATATATTTT,CASSGGLSGNTIYF
TRBD1,TRBJ2-1,TRBV18,.,TGTGCCAGCTCAGTCCAGGGGGCGGAAGGTGAGCAGTTCTTC,CASSVQGAEGEQFF
.,TRBJ2-5,TRBV10-2,.,TGCGCCAGCAGGGGAGAAGTTGGGGAGACCCAGTACTTC,CASRGEVGETQYF
.,TRBJ1-1,TRBV12-3/TRBV12-4,.,TGTGCCAGCAGCCACAGGGTGAACACTGAAGCTTTCTTT,CASSHRVNTEAFF
.,TRBJ2-5,TRBV2,.,TGTGCCAGCAGTGAAGTGCTAGCCGTTGAGACCCAGTACTTC,CASSEVLAVETQYF
TRBD1,TRBJ2-2,TRBV7-6,.,TGTGCCAGCAGCCGACAGGGGGCGCGAACCGGGGAGCTGTTTTTT,CASSRQGARTGELFF
TRBD1,TRBJ1-2,TRBV28,.,TGTGCCAGCCGCCCCGGGACAGCGGGGGGCCGCTACACCTTC,CASRPGTAGGRYTF
.,TRBJ1-6,TRBV18,.,TGTGCCAGCTCACCGTTGGAGGGCTCTAATTCACCCCTCCACTTT,CASSPLEGSNSPLHF
.,TRBJ2-6,TRBV21-1,.,TGTGCCAGCAGCTCCCGTCAGTACTCTGGGGCCAACGTCCTGACTTTC,CASSSRQYSGANVLTF
TRBD1,TRBJ1-1,TRBV5-6,.,TGTGCCAGCAGCTGGACAGGGAGCACTGAAGCTTTCTTT,CASSWTGSTEAFF
TRBD1,TRBJ1-1,TRBV4-1,.,TGCGCCAGCAGCCAACCTGACAGGGAGAACACTGAAGCTTTCTTT,CASSQPDRENTEAFF
.,TRBJ1-2,TRBV5-1,few,TGCGCCAGCAGCGTGAGGGAATCCGCCCTCGGGAACTATGGCTACACCTTC,CASSVRESALGNYGYTF
.,TRBJ2-2,TRBV11-2,.,TGTGCCAGCAGCTTAATCGACACCGGGGAGCTGTTTTTT,CASSLIDTGELFF
.,TRBJ1-3,TRBV19,.,TGTGCCGCCTCGGTGGGCAATGGAAACACCATATATTTT,CAASVGNGNTIYF
TRBD2,TRBJ2-1,TRBV7-2,once,TGTGCCAGCAGCCCCCTTCGCGGGAGCTCCTACAATGAGCAGTTCTTC,CASSPLRGSSYNEQFF
TRBD1,TRBJ2-5,TRBV18,.,TGTGCCAGCTCACCACCTGGCAGGGGGCGAGAGACCCAGTACTTC,CASSPPGRGRETQYF
TRBD2,TRBJ2-3,TRBV5-1,.,TGCGCCAGCAGCCGGCAAACTAGCGGGGTGGGGGATACGCAGTATTTT,CASSRQTSGVGDTQYF
.,TRBJ2-7,TRBV7-8,once,TGTGCCAGCAGTCTCCTTGCCGGGACTCGGACCGTCTACGAGCAGTACTTC,CASSLLAGTRTVYEQYF
.,TRBJ1-1,TRBV19,.,TGTGCCAGTAGTCCCTCCGGGGGGCATATGACTGAAGCTTTCTTT,CASSPSGGHMTEAFF
.,TRBJ2-3,TRBV3-1/TRBV3-2,.,TGTGCCAGCAGCCGGCGCCCTAGCGCGAGCACAGATACGCAGTATTTT,CASSRRPSASTDTQYF
TRBD2,TRBJ2-1,TRBV10-3,.,TGTGCCATCAGTGTGGCTAGCGGGGGATTCTCCTACAATGAGCAGTTCTTC,CAISVASGGFSYNEQFF